This T cell receptor beta chain originates from a study of Graves' ophthalmopathy and Graves' hyperthyroidism. Study context: Untreated patients at initial diagnosis provided peripheral blood.

As the template, RNA transcripts were used to amplify TCR beta CDR3 regions. First-round RT-PCR used HTBI primers; second-round multiplex PCR followed. TCRdb analysed the multiplex PCR reads with MiXCR anew, one entry per CDR3 protein. The sample shows hundreds of thousands of distinct CDR3 sequences, approximately 21% of them seen only once. It was on clinical symptoms, serum thyroxine, TRAb, thyroid ultrasound and orbital computed tomography that diagnosis relied. General study points: A classifier, a 13-signature model, separated ophthalmopathy from stable hyperthyroidism with 85% to 90% sensitivity and less than 83% specificity.

CDR1 and CDR2 (germline): SGHVS, FNYEAQ. There are 13 residues in the CDR3. Trimming stripped 4 bases from V and 6 bases from J, with 13 bases between. Points on this clonotype: Its matching antigen is unknown. It may be a read error: a sequence one base away is much more abundant. Lacking the conserved final phenylalanine or tryptophan, this CDR3 likely reflects a read error.

V usage is TRBV7-6 and J usage is TRBJ2-7; possible D gene TRBD1, 5 bases. The material sequenced was peripheral blood. This clonotype was sampled from a woman in her late teens or twenties with stable Graves' hyperthyroidism. Some clones in this sample may be carry-over from other donors' samples. CDR3 DNA: TGTGCCAGCAGCTCACGAGACAGACCCGAGCAGTACTAC. Its translation is CASSSRDRPEQYY.